Presented here are 30 T cell receptor beta chains from one specimen sequenced in a study of CD8+ T cells in alopecia areata. RNA extraction was followed by reverse transcription into cDNA, which acted as the sequencing template. Sequenced by immunoSEQ multiplex PCR; TCRdb stores in-frame clones only, minus some. The table records about 200,000 clones, about 61% of them present only once. The sample comprised CD8+ T cells sorted from blood. The source is a human donor in good health.

The chain couples TRBV30 to TRBJ2-3; no reliable D call. The ends were cut back, 2 bases at V and 4 bases at J, with 10 bases in the middle. Germline V CDR1 and CDR2: GTSNPN, SVGIG (reference sequence). The CDR3 consists of 13 residues. The CDR3 DNA reads TGTGCCTGGAGTATAATAGTTTCAGATACGCAGTATTTT. It encodes CAWSIIVSDTQYF.

The V call is TRBV7-9, the J call TRBJ2-3, with 14 bases matching TRBD2. The CDR3 has 17 amino acids. The germline gives CDR1 SEHNR, CDR2 FQNEAQ (reference sequence). V was clipped by 7 bases and J by 4 bases; unmatched bases: 10. The CDR3 reads CASTRPTSGGAADTQYF. The CDR3 DNA reads TGTGCCAGCACCCGCCCGACTAGCGGGGGGGCAGCAGATACGCAGTATTTT.

The chain couples TRBV11-2 to TRBJ2-7, with 11 bases identical to TRBD2. Unmatched junction bases numbered 7, after V lost 2 bases and J lost 4 bases. CDR1 and CDR2 from the germline V gene are SGHAT and FQNNGV. CDR3 length: 16 amino acids. The CDR3 bases are TGTGCCAGCAGCTTATATGCAGGGACTAGCGGATACGAGCAGTACTTC. Translating gives CASSLYAGTSGYEQYF.

This chain uses TRBV4-1 with TRBJ1-2; 7 bases are a match to TRBD1. The CDR3 length is 17 residues. Germline V gene data show CDR1 as MGHRA and CDR2 as YSYEKL. The V and J ends lost 2 bases and 7 bases, in that order; junction bases with no gene match: 16. The CDR3 DNA reads as TGCGCCAGCAGCCAAATAAACCTGGGAGGGGGCGCATTTGGCTACACCTTC. This codes for CASSQINLGGGAFGYTF.

With respect to this clone: The same CDR3 also results from other DNA sequences found in this sample. V gene TRBV11-2 combines with J gene TRBJ2-3, with a possible D match to TRBD2 (7 bases). Deletions cut 3 bases from V and 4 bases from J, with 8 bases between. Germline loops: CDR1 SGHAT, CDR2 FQNNGV. CDR3 length: 13 residues. The CDR3 bases are TGTGCCAGCAGCTTGGGGGGGCCAGATACGCAGTATTTT. It is translated as CASSLGGPDTQYF.

The V and J genes are TRBV9 and TRBJ2-1; no clear D gene. The germline V gene encodes CDR1 SGDLS and CDR2 YYNGEE. The V end lost 3 bases, the J end lost 8 bases, and 9 bases lay between the germline ends. The CDR3 runs to 12 residues. Written as DNA, the CDR3 is TGTGCCAGCAGCGGGCCGGACCATGAGCAGTTCTTC. It codes for CASSGPDHEQFF.

This clone was picked up a small number of times. The V and J genes are TRBV19 and TRBJ1-1, with D unclear. Germline values: CDR1 LNHDA, CDR2 SQIVND (reference sequence). Trimming pared 6 bases from V and 1 base from J, leaving 15 bases between. This CDR3 is built from 15 residues. DNA for the CDR3: TGTGCCAGTAGAGCCATGGGCGCGGCGAACACTGAAGCTTTCTTT. This translates into CASRAMGAANTEAFF.

The chain employs TRBV29-1 and TRBJ2-7; 9 nucleotides align to TRBD1. The V and J ends lost 1 base and 2 bases, in that order; junction bases with no gene match: 9. The germline gives CDR1 SQVTM, CDR2 ANQGSEA. The CDR3 covers 16 residues. The CDR3 sequence is CSVEGVRDRDPYEQYF. For the CDR3, the DNA is TGCAGCGTTGAAGGGGTGAGGGACAGGGATCCCTACGAGCAGTACTTC.

The rearrangement links TRBV5-6 to TRBJ2-4; the D is unclear. Germline V gives CDR1 SGHDT, CDR2 YYEEEE. CDR3 size: 16 residues. Trimming took 0 bases from V and 6 from J, leaving 16 bases between them. CDR3 in DNA: TGTGCCAGCAGCTTGGGACTCCCGCGTCAAGGAAACATTCAGTACTTC. Its protein is CASSLGLPRQGNIQYF.

The V gene is TRBV20-1, the J gene TRBJ1-2; D unclear. This CDR3 is built from 11 residues. The germline V and J ends were trimmed by 5 bases and 5 bases, with 9 bases remaining between them. The V gene's germline CDR1 is DFQATT and CDR2 SNEGSKA (reference sequence). This CDR3 reads CSAPRSYGYTF. The CDR3 nucleotides are TGCAGTGCTCCACGATCATATGGCTACACCTTC.

V gene TRBV4-1 combines with J gene TRBJ2-7; D perhaps matches TRBD2 (6 bases). Germline values: CDR1 MGHRA, CDR2 YSYEKL. The CDR3 is 15 amino acids. Trimming removed 1 base at V and 0 bases at J, with 10 bases between. CDR3 DNA: TGCGCCAGCAGCCAAGGACTGGGGGGCTCCTACGAGCAGTACTTC. This sequence encodes CASSQGLGGSYEQYF.

The CDR3 region is CATSTDHDGVIASGELFF. In DNA, the CDR3 is TGTGCCACCAGCACAGACCATGACGGGGTAATAGCAAGCGGGGAGCTGTTTTTT. This chain joins TRBV15 and TRBJ2-2; tentative D call: TRBD2 (5 bases). CDR3 length: 18 amino acids. The germline CDR1 and CDR2 sequences are LNHNV and YYDKDF (reference sequence). Trimming shortened V by 4 bases and J by 7 bases, and 25 bases separated the two germline ends.

The V and J genes are TRBV4-1 and TRBJ1-2; D is unresolved. This CDR3 comprises 14 residues. Germline CDR1 MGHRA, CDR2 YSYEKL. Trimming removed 1 base at V and 4 bases at J, with 10 bases between. CDR3 residues: CASSQVPNLYGYTF. CDR3 DNA: TGCGCCAGCAGCCAAGTTCCGAACCTCTATGGCTACACCTTC.

The CDR3 DNA follows: TGTGCCAGCAGTGAACCCGAGGGCTACACCTTC. Translated: CASSEPEGYTF. The chain is built from TRBV2 and TRBJ1-2; D is undetermined. Germline loops: CDR1 SNHLY, CDR2 FYNNEI. Between the trimmed V and J ends, which lost 2 bases and 8 bases, there was a span of 6 bases. This CDR3 spans 11 amino acids.

The chain uses TRBV30 and TRBJ2-2, with D possibly matching TRBD2 (5 bases). The V gene lost 2 bases and the J gene lost 7 bases, with 8 bases spanning the gap. This CDR3 region has 12 residues. The germline V gene has CDR1 GTSNPN and CDR2 SVGIG (reference sequence). CDR3: CAWSPGSGELFF. The CDR3 DNA is TGTGCCTGGAGTCCGGGGAGCGGGGAGCTGTTTTTT.

The chain uses TRBV5-6 and TRBJ2-1, with TRBD2 identical over 10 bases. The germline V gene has CDR1 SGHDT and CDR2 YYEEEE. The trim removed 4 bases at V and 6 bases at J, leaving 10 bases unmatched. The CDR3 runs 16 residues. CDR3 protein: CASSPLSGGLRNEQFF. CDR3 nucleotide sequence: TGTGCCAGCAGCCCTCTTAGCGGGGGGCTTCGCAATGAGCAGTTCTTC.

The chain joins TRBV28 to TRBJ2-4, with 7 bases aligning to TRBD2. With 7 bases clipped from V and 3 bases from J, the junction kept 6 bases outside the gene matches. This CDR3 contains 14 residues. Per the germline V gene, CDR1 is MDHEN and CDR2 is SYDVKM. The CDR3 DNA reads TGTGCCAGCACCAAGTGGGGGGGCAAAAACATTCAGTACTTC. It encodes CASTKWGGKNIQYF.

This clone was recorded a few times. V is TRBV29-1 and J is TRBJ1-2, with a weak D call TRBD1 (6 bases). The germline V and J ends were trimmed by 8 bases and 7 bases, with 17 bases remaining between them. From germline, CDR1 is SQVTM and CDR2 ANQGSEA. This CDR3 contains 12 residues. Here the CDR3 DNA reads TGCAGCTCCCGGTCAGGGGCGGGTGGCTACACCTTC. Amino acid sequence: CSSRSGAGGYTF.

A few counts support this clone. V gene TRBV7-9 combines with J gene TRBJ2-7; TRBD1 might be the D (6 bases). Germline loops: CDR1 SEHNR, CDR2 FQNEAQ (reference sequence). V shed 5 bases and J shed 4 bases, with 18 bases lying between them. The CDR3 is made up of 15 amino acids. The CDR3 DNA is TGTGCCAGCAGCGGAGCCTTGGACAGTGCTTACGAGCAGTACTTC. Encoded protein: CASSGALDSAYEQYF.

This clone has only a few counts. The same CDR3 is also encoded by other DNA sequences in this sample. V gene TRBV4-1 combines with J gene TRBJ2-7; 9 positions match TRBD1. The germline V gene has CDR1 MGHRA and CDR2 YSYEKL. Germline trimming cut 3 bases from V and 4 bases from J; bases unmatched to any gene: 7. The CDR3 is 15 amino acids. As DNA, the CDR3 is TGCGCCAGCAGCCAGCCGGGACAGGGAGTGTACGAGCAGTACTTC. This encodes CASSQPGQGVYEQYF.

The chain links TRBV13 to TRBJ1-1; no clear D gene. The CDR3 runs to 15 residues. Germline V lookup: CDR1 PRHDT, CDR2 FYEKMQ (reference sequence). The germline V and J ends were trimmed by 0 bases and 0 bases, with 8 bases remaining between them. CDR3 region: CASSLGGYMNTEAFF. DNA for the CDR3: TGTGCCAGCAGCTTAGGCGGATACATGAACACTGAAGCTTTCTTT.

This clone was picked up a small number of times. This sequence joins TRBV4-1 and TRBJ1-1, with D hard to call. This CDR3 is 14 amino acids long. The germline CDR1 and CDR2 sequences are MGHRA and YSYEKL. V lost 1 base, J lost 1 base, and 7 bases lay in between. The CDR3 DNA sequence: TGCGCCAGCAGCCAAGTCGAGGAGAACACTGAAGCTTTCTTT. Protein: CASSQVEENTEAFF.

The chain recombines TRBV6-5 with TRBJ2-3; TRBD1 aligns across 7 bases. The germline gives CDR1 MNHEY, CDR2 SVGAGI. The ends lost 6 bases at V and 6 bases at J; junction bases unmatched: 12. The CDR3 extends over 15 amino acids. The chain's CDR3 is CASSEPGTEEDTQYF. CDR3 DNA: TGTGCCAGCAGCGAACCCGGGACAGAAGAGGATACGCAGTATTTT.

V is TRBV7-9 and J is TRBJ2-3; D remains unclear. V shed 3 bases and J shed 3 bases, with 1 base lying between them. CDR3 size: 11 residues. Germline loops: CDR1 SEHNR, CDR2 FQNEAQ (reference sequence). CDR3 loop: CASSLTDTQYF. CDR3 coding DNA: TGTGCCAGCAGCTTGACAGATACGCAGTATTTT.

The chain employs TRBV7-8 and TRBJ2-5, with D uncertain. The CDR3 contains 15 residues. Trimming took 4 bases from V and 5 from J, leaving 17 bases between them. The germline V gene has CDR1 SGHVS and CDR2 FQNEAQ. CDR3 loop: CASSSPLVGWETQYF. CDR3 nucleotides: TGTGCCAGCAGCTCGCCCCTAGTGGGATGGGAGACCCAGTACTTC.

As to this clone: This sample also contains other DNA sequences that code for the same CDR3. This rearrangement joins TRBV4-1 to TRBJ2-7; D is unresolved. The CDR3 is 13 amino acids. The germline V gene has CDR1 MGHRA and CDR2 YSYEKL. Deletions cut 1 base from V and 1 base from J, with 5 bases between. The CDR3 loop reads CASSQGGSYEQYF. For the CDR3, the DNA is TGCGCCAGCAGCCAAGGGGGTTCCTACGAGCAGTACTTC.

As regards this clone: The same CDR3 is also encoded by other DNA sequences in this sample. The V and J genes are TRBV4-1 and TRBJ1-5, with D possibly TRBD1 on 6 matching bases. Germline assignment: CDR1 MGHRA and CDR2 YSYEKL. V lost 0 bases, J lost 4 bases, and 7 bases lay in between. The CDR3 loop spans 14 amino acids. CDR3 protein: CASSQEGANQPQHF. The CDR3 DNA reads TGCGCCAGCAGCCAAGAGGGGGCTAATCAGCCCCAGCATTTT.

The chain recombines TRBV4-1 with TRBJ2-7; 10 bases match TRBD1. Per the germline V gene, CDR1 is MGHRA and CDR2 is YSYEKL. There are 16 residues in the CDR3. The trim removed 0 bases at V and 3 bases at J, leaving 5 bases unmatched. The CDR3 loop is CASSQEGTGESYEQYF. In nucleotides, the CDR3 is TGCGCCAGCAGCCAAGAGGGGACAGGGGAGAGCTACGAGCAGTACTTC.

CDR3 DNA sequence: TGTGCCAGCAGCCCCTCGGACACTGAAGCTTTCTTT. It translates to CASSPSDTEAFF. The chain joins TRBV7-9 to TRBJ1-1, with D unclear. CDR3 length equals 12 residues. Germline V CDR1 and CDR2: SEHNR, FQNEAQ (reference sequence). Between the trimmed V and J ends, which lost 5 bases and 3 bases, there was a span of 7 bases.

This clone occurred a few times. The V gene is TRBV2, the J gene TRBJ1-5; D is uncertain. CDR1 is SNHLY, CDR2 FYNNEI, per germline. Deletions cut 4 bases from V and 4 bases from J, with 8 bases between. The CDR3 runs 13 residues. This chain's CDR3 is CASSGANNQPQHF. CDR3 sequence (DNA): TGTGCCAGCAGTGGGGCCAATAATCAGCCCCAGCATTTT. The full variable domain, rest sourced from reference TRBV2 and TRBJ1-5, is EPEVTQTPSHQVTQMGQEVILRCVPISNHLYFYWYRQILGQKVEFLVSFYNNEISEKSEIFDDQFSVERPDGSNFTLKIRSTKLEDSAMYFCASSGANNQPQHFGDGTRLSIL.